The present TCR beta chain was sequenced within a study of T cell repertoires in cytomegalovirus infection. Study context: Through public TCR beta signatures, both CMV infection and matching HLA type were indicated.

Many counts were recorded for this clonotype. Trimming took 3 bases from V and 4 from J, leaving 13 bases between them. Germline assignment: CDR1 MNHNS and CDR2 SASEGT. CDR3 size: 14 residues. From the reads, TCRdb called clonotypes with MiXCR, one entry per CDR3 protein. The sample carries about 400,000 distinct CDR3 sequences, roughly 18% recorded once. The V gene is TRBV6-1, the J gene TRBJ2-7, with D perhaps TRBD1 (6 bases). The source is a human donor in good health (CMV status not recorded). Some clones in this sample may be carry-over from other donors' samples. Sequencing was done on a sample of PBMCs. This CDR3 reads CASSDRGYYYEQYF. CDR3 in DNA: TGTGCCAGCAGTGACAGGGGTTATTATTACGAGCAGTACTTC.